What follows are 6 T cell receptor beta chains derived from one specimen sequenced in a study of blood T cells in healthy people across ages. Then a second PCR, running roughly 7 to 11 cycles, was carried out with a sample-barcoded 5' primer and a J-beta primer mix. TCRdb fed the 5' RACE reads into MiXCR, producing one record per CDR3 protein. The repertoire has roughly 1,500,000 distinct CDR3 sequences, about 35% of them found once; the top ten carry around 11%. The sequenced sample was blood. These receptors were taken from a woman aged 25-40 years in good health.

This clonotype was counted only a few times. CDR3 residues: CASSEAASGRSLLRGAKNIQYF. In DNA, the CDR3 is TGTGCCAGCAGTGAAGCTGCTAGCGGGAGGTCGCTTCTCCGTGGGGCCAAAAACATTCAGTACTTC. The chain links TRBV6-1 to TRBJ2-4; TRBD2 matches at 11 bases. The CDR3 is made up of 22 amino acids. Per germline, CDR1 MNHNS and CDR2 SASEGT. The trim removed 0 bases at V and 1 base at J, leaving 17 bases unmatched.

This clonotype was counted only a few times. V gene TRBV29-1 combines with J gene TRBJ2-7; TRBD2 aligns across 10 bases. V dropped 3 bases and J dropped 7; count of bases not matched to a gene: 18. In germline, CDR1 is SQVTM, CDR2 ANQGSEA. This CDR3 is built from 17 residues. CDR3 sequence reads: CSVDPRASGGGFNEQYF. DNA for the CDR3: TGCAGCGTTGATCCCCGGGCAAGCGGGGGGGGTTTTAATGAGCAGTACTTC.

The sample holds a few counts of this clonotype. The chain carries TRBV11-1 and TRBJ2-1; 10 bases align to TRBD1. This CDR3 is 16 amino acids long. With 5 bases clipped from V and 2 bases from J, the junction kept 6 bases outside the gene matches. Germline V CDR1 and CDR2: SGHAT, FQDESV (reference sequence). The CDR3 protein is CASSSSGTGAYNEQFF. CDR3 nucleotides: TGTGCCAGCAGCAGTTCCGGGACAGGGGCCTACAATGAGCAGTTCTTC. Drawing the rest from reference TRBV11-1 and TRBJ2-1, the complete variable domain is EAEVAQSPRYKITEKSQAVAFWCDPISGHATLYWYRQILGQGPELLVQFQDESVVDDSQLPKDRFSAERLKGVDSTLKIQPAELGDSAMYLCASSSSGTGAYNEQFFGPGTRLTVL.

This chain joins TRBV4-1 and TRBJ2-4, with a tentative D call TRBD2 (6 bases). The J call is doubtful: the DNA matches TRBJ2-5 better. Germline lookup yields CDR1 MGHRA and CDR2 YSYEKL. This CDR3 is 17 amino acids long. The CDR3 bases are TGCGCCAGCAGCCAATCATCGATCGGGAGAGTGGGGGAGACCCAGTACTTC. As protein: CASSQSSIGRVGETQYF.

V gene TRBV20-1 combines with J gene TRBJ1-1; maybe TRBD1 (5 bases). The CDR3 runs to 15 residues. Trimming pared 5 bases from V and 6 bases from J, leaving 22 bases between. Germline V CDR1 and CDR2: DFQATT, SNEGSKA (reference sequence). CDR3 protein: CSARKDVGVGAEAFF. The CDR3 coding sequence is TGCAGTGCTCGTAAGGACGTGGGTGTGGGGGCTGAAGCTTTCTTT.

This clonotype was seen more than once but under ten times. V gene TRBV2 combines with J gene TRBJ2-3, with 8 bases identical to TRBD2. The CDR3 length is 12 residues. CDR1 and CDR2 (germline): SNHLY, FYNNEI. Germline trimming cut 7 bases from V and 6 bases from J; bases unmatched to any gene: 3. DNA for the CDR3: TGTGCCAGCAACAGCGGGAGTGATACGCAGTATTTT. Encoded protein: CASNSGSDTQYF.